The 14 T cell receptor beta chains reported below all come from one sample, sequenced in a study of shared clonotypes between healthy human individuals. Profiled with immunoSEQ multiplex PCR; TCRdb holds only in-frame clones, not every one. The data contain some 2.4 million clones, roughly 93% of them singletons. What was sequenced was naive CD4+ T cells from PBMCs. Subset meaning: CD45RA+ positively selected. The receptors shown here come from a man aged 18 to 30 in good health. Some clones in this sample may be carry-over from other donors' samples.

This clone was seen a handful of times. Additional DNA sequences in this sample encode the identical CDR3. The genes are TRBV28 and TRBJ2-1; D not certain. Germline-derived CDR1 and CDR2 are MDHEN and SYDVKM. This CDR3 has 11 amino acids. Deletions cut 3 bases from V and 3 bases from J, with 0 bases between. The CDR3, as DNA: TGTGCCAGCAGTTTCTACAATGAGCAGTTCTTC. Translating it yields CASSFYNEQFF.

The chain carries TRBV4-3 and TRBJ1-1; 8 bases are a match to TRBD1. J gave up 5 bases and V 2 bases, and 4 bases lay outside the gene matches. The CDR3 consists of 14 residues. CDR1 is LGHNA and CDR2 is YSLEER in the germline V gene. CDR3 protein: CASSQQGALTEAFF. CDR3 coding DNA: TGCGCCAGCAGCCAACAGGGGGCCCTGACTGAAGCTTTCTTT.

The CDR3 bases are TGTGCCAGCAGTGTGGGCGGGACGGCGCGCAGCTACACCTTC. As protein: CASSVGGTARSYTF. The chain couples TRBV6-4 to TRBJ1-2; D may be TRBD1 (5 bases). The germline V and J ends were trimmed by 4 bases and 9 bases, with 18 bases remaining between them. Germline-derived CDR1 and CDR2 are MRHNA and SNTAGT. The CDR3 sequence is 14 residues long.

CDR3 sequence (DNA): TGTGCCTGGAGTGGCAAGACAGGGGCGGTCTCTGGGGCCAACGTCCTGACTTTC. Protein product: CAWSGKTGAVSGANVLTF. V is TRBV30 and J is TRBJ2-6, with 8 positions matching TRBD1. V gave up 1 base and J gave up 0 bases; unmatched junction bases: 8. The CDR3 contains 18 residues. The germline gives CDR1 GTSNPN, CDR2 SVGIG (reference sequence).

The CDR3 is CASSYSLRDLFF. The CDR3 DNA reads as TGTGCCAGCAGTTACTCGTTGCGGGACCTGTTCTTC. The chain uses TRBV6-5 and TRBJ2-1, with D perhaps matching TRBD2 (6 bases). Germline CDR1 is MNHEY and CDR2 is SVGAGI. V shed 0 bases and J shed 15 bases, with 12 bases lying between them. CDR3 size: 12 residues.

The CDR3: CASSRGRLTEAFF. CDR3 nucleotides: TGCGCCAGCTCCCGAGGACGGCTCACTGAAGCTTTCTTT. This sequence joins TRBV4-1 and TRBJ1-1, with D unclear. This CDR3 comprises 13 residues. Germline V lookup: CDR1 MGHRA, CDR2 YSYEKL. V was clipped by 8 bases and J by 4 bases, with 14 bases between them.

The chain has TRBV2 and TRBJ2-3; 8 nucleotides agree with TRBD2. The CDR3 has 15 residues. The V and J ends lost 10 bases and 2 bases, in that order; junction bases with no gene match: 11. Germline V gene sequence: CDR1 SNHLY, CDR2 FYNNEI. Here the CDR3 reads CATSDLAGPTDTQYF. DNA of the CDR3: TGTGCCACCTCAGACTTAGCGGGACCCACAGATACGCAGTATTTT. The whole variable domain, filled in from reference TRBV2 and TRBJ2-3, reads EPEVTQTPSHQVTQMGQEVILRCVPISNHLYFYWYRQILGQKVEFLVSFYNNEISEKSEIFDDQFSVERPDGSNFTLKIRSTKLEDSAMYFCATSDLAGPTDTQYFGPGTRLTVL.

The V and J genes are TRBV27 and TRBJ2-3; 15 nucleotides line up with TRBD2. Germline CDR1 is MNHEY and CDR2 is SMNVEV (reference sequence). There are 19 residues in the CDR3. With V trimmed by 7 bases and J by 1 base, 12 bases remained unmatched. CDR3 sequence: CASIPGLAGGPGGTDTQYF. The CDR3 coding sequence is TGTGCCAGCATTCCCGGACTAGCGGGAGGGCCGGGTGGCACAGATACGCAGTATTTT.

Concerning this clone: In the same sample, other DNA sequences code for this CDR3. The rearrangement links TRBV6-6 to TRBJ1-1; D call uncertain. This CDR3 has 13 amino acids. Trimming cost V 2 bases and J 0 bases, with 4 bases left between them. Germline-derived CDR1 and CDR2 are MNHNY and SVGAGI (reference sequence). The CDR3 loop is CASSYRVNTEAFF. For the CDR3, the DNA is TGTGCCAGCAGTTACCGGGTGAACACTGAAGCTTTCTTT.

This chain joins TRBV25-1 and TRBJ2-7; 9 nucleotides align to TRBD1. The CDR3 loop spans 16 amino acids. Germline assignment: CDR1 MGHDK and CDR2 SYGVNS. With V trimmed by 4 bases and J by 1 base, 8 bases remained unmatched. DNA of the CDR3: TGTGCCAGCAGTGGAGCCCCCGGGACAGGGTCCTACGAGCAGTACTTC. Protein: CASSGAPGTGSYEQYF.

The V call is TRBV5-4, the J call TRBJ2-7, with D uncertain. V gave up 4 bases and J gave up 2 bases, with 13 bases separating them. The length of the CDR3 is 14 residues. Per germline, CDR1 SGHNT and CDR2 YYREEE (reference sequence). The CDR3: CASSPESGAYEQYF. CDR3 coding DNA: TGTGCCAGCAGCCCAGAATCTGGGGCCTACGAGCAGTACTTC.

This clone was detected once. V usage is TRBV18 and J usage is TRBJ2-7; no definite D call. The germline CDR1 and CDR2 sequences are KGHSH and LQKENI. This CDR3 contains 14 residues. V was trimmed by 3 bases and J by 3 bases, leaving 12 bases between them. The CDR3 spells CASSPATENYEQYF. CDR3 nucleotide sequence: TGTGCCAGCTCACCGGCTACAGAGAACTACGAGCAGTACTTC.

The V and J genes are TRBV5-1 and TRBJ2-5; tentatively, D is TRBD1 (6 bases). The CDR3 runs to 15 residues. CDR1 is SGHRS, CDR2 YFSETQ, per germline. V lost 4 bases and J lost 7, with 20 bases in between. CDR3 nucleotides: TGCGCCAGCAGCCCAGGGATTTTAGGGGGAAGGACCCAGTACTTC. Its translation is CASSPGILGGRTQYF.

The chain uses TRBV5-4 and TRBJ1-3; D uncertain. V lost 4 bases to trimming and J lost 4 bases, with 9 bases between them. CDR3 size: 13 residues. Germline V gene data show CDR1 as SGHNT and CDR2 as YYREEE (reference sequence). The CDR3 spells CASSMTGGNTIYF. The DNA for the CDR3 is TGTGCCAGCAGCATGACGGGAGGAAACACCATATATTTT. Full variable domain (rest looked up from reference TRBV5-4 and TRBJ1-3): ETGVTQSPTHLIKTRGQQVTLRCSSQSGHNTVSWYQQALGQGPQFIFQYYREEENGRGNFPPRFSGLQFPNYSSELNVNALELDDSALYLCASSMTGGNTIYFGEGSWLTVV.